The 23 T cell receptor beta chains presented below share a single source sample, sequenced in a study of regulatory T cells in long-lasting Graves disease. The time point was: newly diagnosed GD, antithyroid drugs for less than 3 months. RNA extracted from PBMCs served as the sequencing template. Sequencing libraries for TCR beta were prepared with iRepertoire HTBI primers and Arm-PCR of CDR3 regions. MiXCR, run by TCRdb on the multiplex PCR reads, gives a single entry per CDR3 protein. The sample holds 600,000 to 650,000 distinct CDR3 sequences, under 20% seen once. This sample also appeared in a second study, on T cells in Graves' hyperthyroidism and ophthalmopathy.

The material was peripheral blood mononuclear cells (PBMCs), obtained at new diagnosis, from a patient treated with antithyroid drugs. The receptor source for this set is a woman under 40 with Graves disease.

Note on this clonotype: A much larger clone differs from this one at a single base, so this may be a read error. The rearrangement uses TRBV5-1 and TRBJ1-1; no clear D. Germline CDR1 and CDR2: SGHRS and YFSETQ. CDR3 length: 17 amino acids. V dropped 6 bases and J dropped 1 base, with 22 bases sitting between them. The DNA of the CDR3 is TGCGCCAGCAAGTTGTTGGGGAACCGTCTGCCGAACACTGAAGCTTTCTTT. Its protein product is CASKLLGNRLPNTEAFF.

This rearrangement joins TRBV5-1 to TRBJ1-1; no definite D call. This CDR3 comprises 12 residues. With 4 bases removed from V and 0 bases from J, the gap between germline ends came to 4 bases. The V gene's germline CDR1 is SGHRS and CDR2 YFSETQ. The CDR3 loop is CASSNMNTEAFF. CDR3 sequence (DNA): TGCGCCAGCAGCAACATGAACACTGAAGCTTTCTTT.

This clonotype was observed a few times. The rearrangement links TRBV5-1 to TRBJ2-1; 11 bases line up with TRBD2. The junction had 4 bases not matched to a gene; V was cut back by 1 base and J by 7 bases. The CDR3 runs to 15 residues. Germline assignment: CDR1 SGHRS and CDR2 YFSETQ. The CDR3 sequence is CASSLNSGRVNEQFF. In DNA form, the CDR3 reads TGCGCCAGCAGCTTGAATAGCGGGAGGGTGAATGAGCAGTTCTTC. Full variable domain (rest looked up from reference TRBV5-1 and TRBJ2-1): KAGVTQTPRYLIKTRGQQVTLSCSPISGHRSVSWYQQTPGQGLQFLFEYFSETQRNKGNFPGRFSGRQFSNSRSEMNVSTLELGDSALYLCASSLNSGRVNEQFFGPGTRLTVL.

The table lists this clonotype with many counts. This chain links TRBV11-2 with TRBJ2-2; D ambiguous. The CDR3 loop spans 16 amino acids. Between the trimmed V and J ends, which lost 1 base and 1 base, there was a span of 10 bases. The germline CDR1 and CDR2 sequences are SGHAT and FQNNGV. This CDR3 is CASSLGLRKNTGELFF. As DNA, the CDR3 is TGTGCCAGCAGCTTAGGGCTGCGAAAGAACACCGGGGAGCTGTTTTTT.

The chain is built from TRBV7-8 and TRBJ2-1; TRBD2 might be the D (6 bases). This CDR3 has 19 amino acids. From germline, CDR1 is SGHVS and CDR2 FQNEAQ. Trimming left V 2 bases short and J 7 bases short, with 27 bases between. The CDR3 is CASSLPTRPTIGGTNEQFF. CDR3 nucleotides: TGTGCCAGCAGCTTACCGACTAGACCTACAATTGGAGGAACGAATGAGCAGTTCTTC. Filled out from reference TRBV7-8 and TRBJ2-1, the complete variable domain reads GAGVSQSPRYKVAKRGQDVALRCDPISGHVSLFWYQQALGQGPEFLTYFQNEAQLDKSGLPSDRFFAERPEGSVSTLKIQRTQQEDSAVYLCASSLPTRPTIGGTNEQFFGPGTRLTVL.

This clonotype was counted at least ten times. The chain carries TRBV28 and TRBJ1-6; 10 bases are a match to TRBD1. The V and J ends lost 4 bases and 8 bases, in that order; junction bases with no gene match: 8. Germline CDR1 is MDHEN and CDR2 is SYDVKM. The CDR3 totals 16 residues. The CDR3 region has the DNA TGTGCCAGCAGTTGGGGACAGGGGTTCCTTTATTCACCCCTCCACTTT. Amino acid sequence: CASSWGQGFLYSPLHF.

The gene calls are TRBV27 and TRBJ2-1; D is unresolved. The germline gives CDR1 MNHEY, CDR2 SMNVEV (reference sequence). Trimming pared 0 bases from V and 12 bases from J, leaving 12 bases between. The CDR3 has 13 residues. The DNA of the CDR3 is TGTGCCAGCAGTTTATCGAGTATCGGAACGCAGTTCTTC. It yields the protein CASSLSSIGTQFF.

The CDR3 region is CASGPGLYDEKLFF. CDR3 DNA sequence: TGTGCCAGCGGTCCAGGGCTTTATGATGAAAAACTGTTTTTT. The chain is built from TRBV12-3 or TRBV12-4 and TRBJ1-4; D is perhaps TRBD1 (5 bases). The CDR3 loop spans 14 amino acids. V gave up 8 bases and J gave up 6 bases, with 16 bases separating them.

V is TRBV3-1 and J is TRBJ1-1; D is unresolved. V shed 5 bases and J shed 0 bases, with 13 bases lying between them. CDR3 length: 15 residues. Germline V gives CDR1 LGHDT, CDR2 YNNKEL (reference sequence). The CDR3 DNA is TGTGCCAGCAGCGGCGGAGTCAGGCTGAACACTGAAGCTTTCTTT. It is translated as CASSGGVRLNTEAFF.

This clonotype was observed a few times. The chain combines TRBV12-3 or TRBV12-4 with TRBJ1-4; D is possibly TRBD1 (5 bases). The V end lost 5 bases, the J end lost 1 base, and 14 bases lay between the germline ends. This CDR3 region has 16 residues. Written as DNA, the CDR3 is TGTGCCAGCAGTGCCTCCACTGGGGGAACTAATGAAAAACTGTTTTTT. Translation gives CASSASTGGTNEKLFF.

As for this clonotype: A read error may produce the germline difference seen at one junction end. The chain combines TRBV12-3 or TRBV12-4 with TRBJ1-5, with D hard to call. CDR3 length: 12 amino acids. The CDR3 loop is CAGSLVSQPQHF. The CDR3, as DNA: TGTGCCGGCAGTTTAGTGTCTCAGCCCCAGCATTTT.

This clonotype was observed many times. In nucleotides, the CDR3 is TGTGCCAGCAGTTTACGGCGGATCGCCGCCGGGGAGCTGTTTTTT. Protein: CASSLRRIAAGELFF. This chain connects TRBV12-3 or TRBV12-4 to TRBJ2-2, with D hard to call. V was shortened by 2 bases and J by 6 bases, with 13 bases between the two germline ends. CDR3 length equals 15 residues.

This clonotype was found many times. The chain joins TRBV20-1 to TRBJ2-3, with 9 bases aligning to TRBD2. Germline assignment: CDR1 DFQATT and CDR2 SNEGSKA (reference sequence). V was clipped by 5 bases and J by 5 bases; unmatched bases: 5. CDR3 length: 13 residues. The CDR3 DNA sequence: TGCAGTGCTTTAGCGGGAGTGAAAGATACGCAGTATTTT. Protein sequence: CSALAGVKDTQYF.

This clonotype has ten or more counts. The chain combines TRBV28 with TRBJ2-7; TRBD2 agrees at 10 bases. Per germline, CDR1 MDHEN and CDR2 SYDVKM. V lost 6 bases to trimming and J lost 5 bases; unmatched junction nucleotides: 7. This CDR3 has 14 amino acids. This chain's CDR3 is CASRLAGGTHEQYF. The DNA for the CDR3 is TGTGCCAGCAGATTAGCGGGAGGTACCCACGAGCAGTACTTC.

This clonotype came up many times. The CDR3 sequence: CASSNPGTSLDTQYF. Written as DNA, the CDR3 is TGTGCCAGCAGCAACCCCGGGACATCTTTGGATACGCAGTATTTT. The chain is built from TRBV3-1 and TRBJ2-3, with a weak D call TRBD1 (6 bases). The germline V gene encodes CDR1 LGHDT and CDR2 YNNKEL (reference sequence). Trimming stripped 5 bases from V and 6 bases from J, with 18 bases between. There are 15 residues in the CDR3.

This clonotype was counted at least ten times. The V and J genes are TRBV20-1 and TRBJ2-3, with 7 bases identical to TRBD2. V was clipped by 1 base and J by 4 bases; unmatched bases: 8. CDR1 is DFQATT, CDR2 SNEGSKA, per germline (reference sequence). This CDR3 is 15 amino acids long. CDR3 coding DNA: TGCAGTGCTAGAGCCGGGACTACTGGAGCAGATACGCAGTATTTT. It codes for CSARAGTTGADTQYF.

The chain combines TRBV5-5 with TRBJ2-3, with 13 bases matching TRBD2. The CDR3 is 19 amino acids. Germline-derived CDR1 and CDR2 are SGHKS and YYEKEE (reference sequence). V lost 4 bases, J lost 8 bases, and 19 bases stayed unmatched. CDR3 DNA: TGTGCCAGCAGCCGCAGGACTAGCGGGAGAGAGGGATTGTACGCTACGCAGTATTTT. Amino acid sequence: CASSRRTSGREGLYATQYF.

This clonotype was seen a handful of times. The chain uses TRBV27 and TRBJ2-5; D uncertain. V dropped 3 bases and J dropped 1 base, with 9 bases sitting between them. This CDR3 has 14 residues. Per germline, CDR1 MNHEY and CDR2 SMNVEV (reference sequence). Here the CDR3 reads CASSFSYSQETQYF. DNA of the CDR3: TGTGCCAGCAGTTTTAGCTATTCCCAAGAGACCCAGTACTTC.

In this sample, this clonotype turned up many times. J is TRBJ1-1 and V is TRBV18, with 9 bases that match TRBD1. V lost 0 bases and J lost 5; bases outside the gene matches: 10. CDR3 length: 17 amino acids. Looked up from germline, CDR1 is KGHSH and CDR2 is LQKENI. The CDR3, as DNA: TGTGCCAGCTCACCACCGATGGGACAGGGTTCGGGAACTGAAGCTTTCTTT. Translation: CASSPPMGQGSGTEAFF.

CDR3 nucleotides: TGTGCCAGCAGCTTAGACAGCCTCAGGGGCTACACCTTC. The encoded protein is CASSLDSLRGYTF. This chain joins TRBV11-2 and TRBJ1-2; no clear D. V lost 0 bases, J lost 8 bases, and 10 bases lay in between. Germline V gene data show CDR1 as SGHAT and CDR2 as FQNNGV. CDR3 length equals 13 residues.

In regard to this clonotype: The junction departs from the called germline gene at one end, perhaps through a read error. CDR3 sequence reads: CASSSPGLQGMNAEAFF. The CDR3, as DNA: TGCGCCAGCAGCTCGCCGGGACTCCAGGGGATGAACGCTGAAGCTTTCTTT. J is TRBJ1-1 and V is TRBV5-1; D might be TRBD1 (6 bases). This CDR3 comprises 17 residues. Germline loops: CDR1 SGHRS, CDR2 YFSETQ.

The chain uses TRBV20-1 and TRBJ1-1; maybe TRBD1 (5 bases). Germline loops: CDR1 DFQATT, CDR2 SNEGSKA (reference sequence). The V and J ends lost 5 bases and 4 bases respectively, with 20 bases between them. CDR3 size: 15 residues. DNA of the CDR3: TGCAGTGCTGGGCGGCTTGGGGGGACGAGCACTGAAGCTTTCTTT. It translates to CSAGRLGGTSTEAFF.

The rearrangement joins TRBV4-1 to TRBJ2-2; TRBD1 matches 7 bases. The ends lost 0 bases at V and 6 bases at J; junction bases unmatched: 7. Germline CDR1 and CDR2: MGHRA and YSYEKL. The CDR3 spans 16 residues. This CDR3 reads CASSQDFGTVPGELFF. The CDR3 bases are TGCGCCAGCAGCCAAGATTTTGGGACAGTCCCCGGGGAGCTGTTTTTT.